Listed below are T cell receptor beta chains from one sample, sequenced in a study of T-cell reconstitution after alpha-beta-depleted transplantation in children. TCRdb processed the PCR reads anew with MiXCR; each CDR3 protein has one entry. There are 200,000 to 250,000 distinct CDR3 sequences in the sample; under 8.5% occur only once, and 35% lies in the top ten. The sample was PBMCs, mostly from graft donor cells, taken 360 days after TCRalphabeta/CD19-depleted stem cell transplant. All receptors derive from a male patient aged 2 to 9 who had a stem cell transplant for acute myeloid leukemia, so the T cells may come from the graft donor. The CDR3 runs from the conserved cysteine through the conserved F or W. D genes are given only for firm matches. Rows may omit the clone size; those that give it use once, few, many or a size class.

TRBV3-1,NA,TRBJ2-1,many,TGTGCCAGCAGCCAAGCCTGGTGCAATGAGCAGTTCTTC,CASSQAWCNEQFF
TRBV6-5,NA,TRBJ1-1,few,TGTGCCAGCAGTTACTCACCAGGCACAAACACTGAAGCTTTCTTT,CASSYSPGTNTEAFF
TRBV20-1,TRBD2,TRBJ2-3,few,TGCAGTGCTATAAGCGGGAGAATTGCAGATACGCAGTATTTT,CSAISGRIADTQYF
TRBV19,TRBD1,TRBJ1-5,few,TGTGCCCCTAGACAGGGGAAGAGGTGGAGCAATCAGCCCCAGCATTTT,CAPRQGKRWSNQPQHF
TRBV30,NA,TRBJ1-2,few,TGTGCCTGGAGCGGCGATAACTATGGCTACACCTTC,CAWSGDNYGYTF
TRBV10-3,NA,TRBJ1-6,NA,TGTGCCATCAGAGGAGTAGGGAGGGATTCACCCCTCCACTTT,CAIRGVGRDSPLHF
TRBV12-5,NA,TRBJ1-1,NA,TGTGCTAGTGGTTGGACAAACACTGAAGCTTTCTTT,CASGWTNTEAFF
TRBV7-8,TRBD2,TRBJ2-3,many,TGTGCCAGCAGCGGGCGGGGGGCAGATACGCAGTATTTT,CASSGRGADTQYF
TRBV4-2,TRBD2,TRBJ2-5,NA,TGTGCCAGCAGCCTCGGCGAGCGGGGTTCAATCCAAGAGACCCAGTACTTC,CASSLGERGSIQETQYF
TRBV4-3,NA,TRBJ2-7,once,TGCGCCAGCAGCCAGGGGACTTATGCCACCTACGTGCAGTACTTC,CASSQGTYATYVQYF
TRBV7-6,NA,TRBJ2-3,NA,TGTGCCAGCAGCTTAGGCGTCCCCGGGCCGGATCTAATCAGGGTCACAGATACGCAGTATTTT,CASSLGVPGPDLIRVTDTQYF
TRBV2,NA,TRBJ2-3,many,TGTGCCAGCAGTCTCCACGGCTCTAGCACAGATACGCAGTATTTT,CASSLHGSSTDTQYF
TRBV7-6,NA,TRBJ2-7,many,TGTGCCAGCAGTTTAGAGGTCCCTTACGAGCAGTACTTC,CASSLEVPYEQYF
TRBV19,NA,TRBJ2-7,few,TGTGCCAGTACCCACCGTAAGGGTATCCACGAGCAGTACTTC,CASTHRKGIHEQYF
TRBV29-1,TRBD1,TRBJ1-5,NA,TGCAGCGTTAGGATGGGACAGTCTAGCAATCAGCCCCAGCATTTT,CSVRMGQSSNQPQHF
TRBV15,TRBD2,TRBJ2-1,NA,TGTGCCACCAGCCGGGGGGGGTTAGTCCCCTACAATGAGCAGTTCTTC,CATSRGGLVPYNEQFF
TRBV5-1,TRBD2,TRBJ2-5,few,TGCGCCAGCACCCCCGGACTAGCGGGAGAGACCCAGTACTTC,CASTPGLAGETQYF
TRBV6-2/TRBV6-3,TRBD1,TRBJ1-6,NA,TGTGCCAGCCGGCGGCAGGGGGCTTCACCCCTCCACTTT,CASRRQGASPLHF
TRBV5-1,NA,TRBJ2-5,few,TGCGCCAGCAGCTTGATAGGTGTTTCCAGCGAGACCCAGTACTTC,CASSLIGVSSETQYF
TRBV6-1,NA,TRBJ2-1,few,TGTGCCAGCAGTCCCCAAGGGGGGAGCTCCTACAATGAGCAGTTCTTC,CASSPQGGSSYNEQFF
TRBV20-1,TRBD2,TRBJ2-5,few,TGCAGTGCCCGGGACTACCCGTCGCAAGTAACCCAGTACTTC,CSARDYPSQVTQYF
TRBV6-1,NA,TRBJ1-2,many,TGTGCCAGCACTACGGACGCCGAGGGGGTATATGGCTACACCTTC,CASTTDAEGVYGYTF
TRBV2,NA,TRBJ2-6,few,TGTGCCAGCAGTGAAGAAAGGGGGATCTCTGGGGCCAACGTCCTGACTTTC,CASSEERGISGANVLTF
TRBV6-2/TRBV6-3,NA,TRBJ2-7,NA,TGTGCCAGCAGTCCCGGGACCCTCAGAAATGGTTGGGAGCAGTACTTC,CASSPGTLRNGWEQYF
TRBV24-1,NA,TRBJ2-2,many,TGTGCCACCAGTGGGTCGCTATCCGGGGAGCTGTTTTTT,CATSGSLSGELFF
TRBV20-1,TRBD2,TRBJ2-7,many,TGCAGTGCTAGAGTAGGGACTAGCGGCTACGAGCAGTACTTC,CSARVGTSGYEQYF
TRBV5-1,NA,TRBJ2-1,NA,TGCGCCAGCAGCTTGGATATAGCCCGTTCCTACAATGAGCAGTTCTTC,CASSLDIARSYNEQFF
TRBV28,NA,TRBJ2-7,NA,TGTGCCAGCAGAAATGGACTACTCGAGCAGTACTTC,CASRNGLLEQYF
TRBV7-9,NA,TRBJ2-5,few,TGTGCCAGCAGCTTATCTTTTGAGACCCAGTACTTC,CASSLSFETQYF
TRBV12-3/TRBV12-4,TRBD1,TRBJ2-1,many,TGTGCCAGCAGTTTGGGGGACAGGGGTTACAATGAGCAGTTCTTC,CASSLGDRGYNEQFF
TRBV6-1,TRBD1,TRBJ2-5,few,TGTGCCAGCAGCCAACAGGGGTTTGGCCAAGAGACCCAGTACTTC,CASSQQGFGQETQYF
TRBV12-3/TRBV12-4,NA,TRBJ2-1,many,TGTGCCAGCAGTTTTCGACAGCTTAGCTCCTACAATGAGCAGTTCTTC,CASSFRQLSSYNEQFF
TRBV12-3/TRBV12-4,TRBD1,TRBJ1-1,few,TGTGCCAGCAGCCACCGGACAGGGTCGTTCGTCCCTGAAGCTTTCTTT,CASSHRTGSFVPEAFF
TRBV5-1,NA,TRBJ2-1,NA,TGCGCCAGCAGCTTGGCAGTAGCGGTAAGAGGCAATGAGCAGTTCTTC,CASSLAVAVRGNEQFF
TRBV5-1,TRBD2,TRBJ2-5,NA,TGCGCCAGCAGCTTGGCCTCTAGCGGGAATCTGGGAGAGACCCAGTACTTC,CASSLASSGNLGETQYF
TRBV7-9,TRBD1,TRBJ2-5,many,TGTGCCAGCAGCTTCGACAGGGCCGAGACCCAGTACTTC,CASSFDRAETQYF
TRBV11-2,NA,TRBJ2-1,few,TGTGCCAGCAGCCCCACCCCACTAGCCAGGGGGAATGAGCAGTTCTTC,CASSPTPLARGNEQFF
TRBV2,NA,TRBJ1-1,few,TGTGCCAGCTCTATGGGGGGGAACACTGAAGCTTTCTTT,CASSMGGNTEAFF
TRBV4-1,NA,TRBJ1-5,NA,TGCGCCAGCAGCCCATCAGGGCATAGCAATCAGCCCCAGCATTTT,CASSPSGHSNQPQHF